A selection of T cell receptor beta chains follows, all from one sample in a study of blood T cell repertoires in COVID-19. Only in-frame clones appear in the TCRdb table, and some are missing; sequencing was by immunoSEQ multiplex PCR. Of 110,000 or so clones in the sample, 84% are singletons; the top ten hold roughly 6.5%. Sequencing was carried out using peripheral blood. The receptors were sampled from a woman aged 45-65 years with acute or convalescent COVID-19. The CDR3 runs from the conserved cysteine through the conserved F or W. D genes are given only for firm matches.

>TRBV6-5|TRBD1|15|TRBJ1-2
CASSLRTGHYYGYTF
>TRBV3-1/TRBV3-2|-|13|TRBJ2-5
CASSHSNKETQYF
>TRBV5-6|TRBD2|18|TRBJ2-2
CASSTGLAEIPNTGELFF
>TRBV2|TRBD1|15|TRBJ1-1
CASSETGQGNTEAFF
>TRBV6-5|-|13|TRBJ2-5
CASSSDSLGAQYF
>TRBV19|TRBD2|15|TRBJ2-1
CASSTPGLDYNEQFF
>TRBV5-6|-|13|TRBJ1-1
CASSPRVHTEAFF
>TRBV2|-|14|TRBJ2-2
CASSDRVNTGELFF
>TRBV28|-|15|TRBJ2-1
CASTWGGGGLYEQFF
>TRBV4-1|-|15|TRBJ2-5
CASSPNPDSGETQYF
>TRBV9|-|15|TRBJ2-2
CASSVGAESTGELFF
>TRBV15|-|14|TRBJ2-7
CATSRSRDSVEQYF
>TRBV25-1|TRBD2|16|TRBJ2-1
CASSLYSGGQYNEQFF
>TRBV7-9|-|12|TRBJ1-2
CASSPLSYGYTF
>TRBV30|-|14|TRBJ1-3
CAWHTGTTGNTIYF
>TRBV27|TRBD1|15|TRBJ1-2
CASSWDSRSSYGYTF
>TRBV5-6|TRBD1|17|TRBJ2-3
CASSSTRRGPSTDTQYF
>TRBV12-5|-|13|TRBJ1-1
CASGWAVNTEAFF
>TRBV20-1|TRBD1|16|TRBJ1-5
CSASLRQGLVHQPQHF
>TRBV19|-|16|TRBJ2-2
CASSPRVPSGTGELFF
>TRBV6-6|-|16|TRBJ2-3
CASSAGGRVSTDTQYF
>TRBV5-8|-|14|TRBJ1-5
CASSLGQKIQPQHF
>TRBV5-1|-|16|TRBJ1-3
CASSLEPRSDGNTIYF
>TRBV12-3/TRBV12-4|-|13|TRBJ2-5
CASTTFPQETQYF
>TRBV30|TRBD2|14|TRBJ2-7
CAWSVREGSDEQYF
>TRBV24-1|TRBD2|15|TRBJ2-3
CATSLAGSSTDTQYF
>TRBV19|TRBD2|16|TRBJ2-3
CASSRSSGGATDTQYF